The entry below describes one T cell receptor beta chain. Its specificity is unknown. The data belong to a study of CD8 T cells in Susac syndrome. Study at large: Clinically active disease was present in about six of the sequenced Susac syndrome patients. Roughly 8 of these patients were in remission.

TEMRA cells were FACS-enriched and CD8+ and CD4+ T cells negatively isolated. RNA, at about 0.5 to 1 ug, was reverse transcribed with random hexamers. Multiplex immunoSEQ PCR targeted 54 Vbeta and 13 Jbeta TCR beta segments. TCRdb independently ran MiXCR on the immunoSEQ multiplex PCR reads; one entry per CDR3 protein. The table lists fewer than 150,000 distinct CDR3 sequences, just under 95% of them singletons. Whole-study findings and limits: Clonal expansion of CD8+ cells in Susac peaked in TEMRA cells (and in active patients).

V lost 4 bases, J lost 0 bases, and 14 bases lay in between. Germline values: CDR1 SGDLS, CDR2 YYNGEE. There are 16 residues in the CDR3. The chain uses TRBV9 and TRBJ1-3; D remains ambiguous. This sequence was found in a human donor with Susac syndrome. Sequenced input: CD8+ T cells from PBMCs. The DNA of the CDR3 is TGTGCCAGCAGCTTAGCAGTGCTTCCCTCTGGAAACACCATATATTTT. It specifies CASSLAVLPSGNTIYF.